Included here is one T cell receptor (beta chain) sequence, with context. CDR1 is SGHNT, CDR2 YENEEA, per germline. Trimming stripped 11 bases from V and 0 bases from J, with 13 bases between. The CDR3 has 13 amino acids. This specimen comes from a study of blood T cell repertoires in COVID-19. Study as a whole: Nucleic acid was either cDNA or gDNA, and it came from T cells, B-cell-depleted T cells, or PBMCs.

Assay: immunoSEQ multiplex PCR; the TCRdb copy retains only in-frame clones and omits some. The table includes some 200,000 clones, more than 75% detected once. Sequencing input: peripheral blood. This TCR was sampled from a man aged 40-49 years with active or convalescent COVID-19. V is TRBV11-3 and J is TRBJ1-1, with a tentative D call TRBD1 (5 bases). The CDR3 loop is CACGWGVNTEAFF. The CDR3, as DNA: TGTGCCTGCGGTTGGGGGGTGAACACTGAAGCTTTCTTT.